These T cell receptor beta chains were read from a single sample in a study of blood T cell repertoires in COVID-19. Profiled with immunoSEQ multiplex PCR; TCRdb holds only in-frame clones, not every one. The profile shows 230,000 or so clones, 81% of them singletons. The sample was peripheral blood. Every receptor here comes from an elderly woman with COVID-19, enrolled during active disease. Each CDR3 is given with its conserved first and last residue. The D gene is left open where the match is weak. Clone sizes are given selectively: once, few, many, or a class where the clone is expanded.

d_call: NA; clone_size: NA; j_call: TRBJ2-5; v_call: TRBV6-6; cdr3_nt: TGTGCCAGCAGCCTAGGCGGGACAGTCCAAGAGACCCAGTACTTC; cdr3_aa: CASSLGGTVQETQYF
d_call: NA; clone_size: many; j_call: TRBJ2-4; v_call: TRBV24-1; cdr3_nt: TGTGCCACCAGTGATTTGCGCAGGGGCCGGGACATTCAGTACTTC; cdr3_aa: CATSDLRRGRDIQYF
d_call: TRBD1; clone_size: NA; j_call: TRBJ2-6; v_call: TRBV3-1/TRBV3-2; cdr3_nt: TGTGCCAGCAGCCAAGATCCGGCCGGGACAGGGGGCTCCAACGTCCTGACTTTC; cdr3_aa: CASSQDPAGTGGSNVLTF
d_call: NA; clone_size: NA; j_call: TRBJ2-7; v_call: TRBV21-1; cdr3_nt: TGTGCCAGCAGCGAGGACTCCTGGGAGCACGAGCAGTACTTC; cdr3_aa: CASSEDSWEHEQYF
d_call: NA; clone_size: NA; j_call: TRBJ2-1; v_call: TRBV12-5; cdr3_nt: TGTGCTAGTGGTTTGACGGGGAATGAGCAGTTCTTC; cdr3_aa: CASGLTGNEQFF
d_call: TRBD1; clone_size: NA; j_call: TRBJ1-2; v_call: TRBV2; cdr3_nt: TGTGCCAGCAGCGCCGACAGGGGATACTATGGCTACACCTTC; cdr3_aa: CASSADRGYYGYTF
d_call: TRBD1; clone_size: NA; j_call: TRBJ2-5; v_call: TRBV29-1; cdr3_nt: TGCAGCGTTTCACAGGGGGGCGCGACCCAGTACTTC; cdr3_aa: CSVSQGGATQYF
d_call: NA; clone_size: NA; j_call: TRBJ1-1; v_call: TRBV10-3; cdr3_nt: TGTGCCATCTCCCCAGGGGTCGGAACTGAAGCTTTCTTT; cdr3_aa: CAISPGVGTEAFF
d_call: TRBD2; clone_size: once; j_call: TRBJ2-1; v_call: TRBV9; cdr3_nt: TGTGCCAGCAGCGTTCGGGGAGGGGATGCCAATGAGCAGTTCTTC; cdr3_aa: CASSVRGGDANEQFF
d_call: NA; clone_size: few; j_call: TRBJ2-3; v_call: TRBV19; cdr3_nt: TGTGCCAGTAGGACGGGCAGTCTGGGGGCCACAGATACGCAGTATTTT; cdr3_aa: CASRTGSLGATDTQYF
d_call: NA; clone_size: few; j_call: TRBJ2-7; v_call: TRBV3-1/TRBV3-2; cdr3_nt: TGTGCCAGCAGCCCGGGGGCCTACGAGCAGTACTTC; cdr3_aa: CASSPGAYEQYF
d_call: NA; clone_size: NA; j_call: TRBJ2-2; v_call: TRBV19; cdr3_nt: TGTGCCAGTAGTTCCCGGCGGATCGCGAACACCGGGGAGCTGTTTTTT; cdr3_aa: CASSSRRIANTGELFF
d_call: NA; clone_size: NA; j_call: TRBJ1-1; v_call: TRBV5-1; cdr3_nt: TGCGCCAGCAGCTTTACAGGGAGGGGGGTTAACACTGAAGCTTTCTTT; cdr3_aa: CASSFTGRGVNTEAFF
d_call: NA; clone_size: NA; j_call: TRBJ2-3; v_call: TRBV5-1; cdr3_nt: TGCGCCAGCAGCTTGATTATCCGGGACTCAGATACGCAGTATTTT; cdr3_aa: CASSLIIRDSDTQYF
d_call: NA; clone_size: NA; j_call: TRBJ1-1; v_call: TRBV6-1; cdr3_nt: TGTGCCAGCACCTCAGGGGCCGTCTGGGGCACTGAAGCTTTCTTT; cdr3_aa: CASTSGAVWGTEAFF
d_call: NA; clone_size: NA; j_call: TRBJ1-6; v_call: TRBV19; cdr3_nt: TGTGCCAGTAGTCTTGAGGCGTCGGCTAATTCACCCCTCCACTTT; cdr3_aa: CASSLEASANSPLHF
d_call: NA; clone_size: NA; j_call: TRBJ2-7; v_call: TRBV11-2; cdr3_nt: TGTGCCAGCAGCTCCGCGGTCTTAAGCTACGAGCAGTACTTC; cdr3_aa: CASSSAVLSYEQYF
d_call: NA; clone_size: NA; j_call: TRBJ1-2; v_call: TRBV18; cdr3_nt: TGTGCCAGCTCACCACATAGGGGAATAGGGTATGGCTACACCTTC; cdr3_aa: CASSPHRGIGYGYTF
d_call: NA; clone_size: NA; j_call: TRBJ2-6; v_call: TRBV7-2; cdr3_nt: TGTGCCAGCAGCTTAACGGGGACTCCTGGGGCCAACGTCCTGACTTTC; cdr3_aa: CASSLTGTPGANVLTF
d_call: NA; clone_size: once; j_call: TRBJ1-5; v_call: TRBV6-5; cdr3_nt: TGTGCCAGCAGTCAGACGATCGGGCAGCCCCAGCATTTT; cdr3_aa: CASSQTIGQPQHF
d_call: TRBD1; clone_size: NA; j_call: TRBJ1-5; v_call: TRBV27; cdr3_nt: TGTGCCAGCGGAGGGGGCAAGCAGCCCCAGCATTTT; cdr3_aa: CASGGGKQPQHF
d_call: TRBD1; clone_size: NA; j_call: TRBJ1-5; v_call: TRBV5-5; cdr3_nt: TGTGCCAGCAGCCCCGGGGGACAGGGACGAAATCAGCCCCAGCATTTT; cdr3_aa: CASSPGGQGRNQPQHF
d_call: TRBD1; clone_size: NA; j_call: TRBJ2-7; v_call: TRBV24-1; cdr3_nt: TGTGCCACCAGTGATCCGGGACAGGGAACGTACGAGCAGTACTTC; cdr3_aa: CATSDPGQGTYEQYF
d_call: NA; clone_size: few; j_call: TRBJ2-7; v_call: TRBV5-1; cdr3_nt: TGCGCCAGCAGCTTGTCACTAGCTGTAGGCGAGCAGTACTTC; cdr3_aa: CASSLSLAVGEQYF
d_call: NA; clone_size: NA; j_call: TRBJ2-6; v_call: TRBV11-2; cdr3_nt: TGTGCCAGCAGCTATCGGGGTTTCTCTGGGGCCAACGTCCTGACTTTC; cdr3_aa: CASSYRGFSGANVLTF
d_call: TRBD1; clone_size: NA; j_call: TRBJ1-2; v_call: TRBV9; cdr3_nt: TGTGCCAGCAGCCTTCGGGACAGGGTGGACTATGGCTACACCTTC; cdr3_aa: CASSLRDRVDYGYTF
d_call: NA; clone_size: once; j_call: TRBJ1-1; v_call: TRBV19; cdr3_nt: TGTGCCAGTAGTCGGGGGGATTTGGGATTATCTGAAGCTTTCTTT; cdr3_aa: CASSRGDLGLSEAFF
d_call: TRBD1; clone_size: NA; j_call: TRBJ1-2; v_call: TRBV5-1; cdr3_nt: TGCGCCAGCAGGGCTGGACAGGGAACCTCCTATGGCTACACCTTC; cdr3_aa: CASRAGQGTSYGYTF
d_call: TRBD1; clone_size: NA; j_call: TRBJ1-4; v_call: TRBV28; cdr3_nt: TGTGCCAGCAGTTCCCATACAGGGGCAGCAACTAATGAAAAACTGTTTTTT; cdr3_aa: CASSSHTGAATNEKLFF
d_call: TRBD2; clone_size: NA; j_call: TRBJ2-2; v_call: TRBV6-5; cdr3_nt: TGTGCCAGCAGTTACGTGGGACTAGAGGGCACCGGGGAGCTGTTTTTT; cdr3_aa: CASSYVGLEGTGELFF
d_call: TRBD1; clone_size: once; j_call: TRBJ2-7; v_call: TRBV11-2; cdr3_nt: TGTGCCAGCAGCTTTTACAGAGGGGGCAACGAGCAGTACTTC; cdr3_aa: CASSFYRGGNEQYF
d_call: TRBD1; clone_size: NA; j_call: TRBJ2-7; v_call: TRBV7-3; cdr3_nt: TGTGCCAGCAGCTTAGGACAGGGGCGGACCTACGAGCAGTACTTC; cdr3_aa: CASSLGQGRTYEQYF
d_call: NA; clone_size: NA; j_call: TRBJ1-6; v_call: TRBV4-3; cdr3_nt: TGCGCCAGCAGCCAAGAATGGACAACAGTGGGTTCACCCCTCCACTTT; cdr3_aa: CASSQEWTTVGSPLHF
d_call: TRBD1; clone_size: once; j_call: TRBJ1-1; v_call: TRBV18; cdr3_nt: TGTGCCAGCTCATCATCGGGACAGGGGGCGAACACTGAAGCTTTCTTT; cdr3_aa: CASSSSGQGANTEAFF
d_call: NA; clone_size: NA; j_call: TRBJ2-7; v_call: TRBV19; cdr3_nt: TGTGCCAGTAGTAGTCCAGGGTACGAGCAGTACTTC; cdr3_aa: CASSSPGYEQYF
d_call: TRBD1; clone_size: NA; j_call: TRBJ2-1; v_call: TRBV6-5; cdr3_nt: TGTGCCAGCAGTAGAGAACAGGGGACTGAGCAGTTCTTC; cdr3_aa: CASSREQGTEQFF
d_call: NA; clone_size: NA; j_call: TRBJ2-2; v_call: TRBV12-2; cdr3_nt: TGTGCAAGTCGCCCTTACCCCAGGGGGAACACCGGGGAGCTGTTTTTT; cdr3_aa: CASRPYPRGNTGELFF